Detailed here is one TCR beta chain. Its target is not known. The entry originates in a study of identical twins. Template switching introduced a universal primer site, and the cDNA bore unique molecular identifiers. Each CDR3 protein gets one entry after TCRdb re-called the 5' RACE reads with MiXCR. The sample has roughly 570,000 distinct CDR3 sequences, approximately 10% seen once; the top ten hold roughly 3%. The CDR3 sequence is 19 residues long. Findings and limits, study-wide: Weaker excess twin sharing was observed in beta out-of-frame sequences.

The same sample was also used in a study of yellow fever vaccine responses in identical twins.

The chain joins TRBV21-1 to TRBJ2-3; no check of the table's D call, TRBD1, against the DNA was made. TRBV21-1 is annotated as a pseudogene. The clonotype originates from a young woman in good health. The specimen sequenced was PBMCs. The CDR3 DNA sequence: TGTGCCAGCAGCTCCCGGGGTCCCATCGAACCGGCCCTCACAGATACGCAGTATTTT. Amino acid sequence: CASSSRGPIEPALTDTQYF.